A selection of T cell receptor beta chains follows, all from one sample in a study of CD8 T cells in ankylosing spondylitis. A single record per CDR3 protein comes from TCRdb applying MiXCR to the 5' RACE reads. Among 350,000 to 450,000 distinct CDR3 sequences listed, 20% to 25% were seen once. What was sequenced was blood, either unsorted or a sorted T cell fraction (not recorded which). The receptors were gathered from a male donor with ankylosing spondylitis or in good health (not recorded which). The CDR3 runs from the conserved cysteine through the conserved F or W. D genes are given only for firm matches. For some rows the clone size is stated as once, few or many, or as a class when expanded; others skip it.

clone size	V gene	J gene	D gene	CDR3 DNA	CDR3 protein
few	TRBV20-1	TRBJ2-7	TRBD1	TGCAGTGCTCTAGACAGGGGGCGTGAATTTTTTTACGAGCAGTACTTC	CSALDRGREFFYEQYF
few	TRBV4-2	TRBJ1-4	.	TGTGCCAGCAGCCAAGAAGAGGTCGGAAATGAAAAACTGTTTTTT	CASSQEEVGNEKLFF
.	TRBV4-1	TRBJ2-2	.	TGCGCCAGCAGCCATCCATCGCCCGAGGTTAGGCTTACCGGGGAGCTGTTTTTT	CASSHPSPEVRLTGELFF
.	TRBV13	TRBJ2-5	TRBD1	TGTGCCAGCAGCATTGGAGGACAGGGCTCCGAGACCCAGTACTTC	CASSIGGQGSETQYF
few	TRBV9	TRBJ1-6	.	TGTGCCAGCAGCGCTGACGGTTATGGGTCACCCCTCCACTTT	CASSADGYGSPLHF
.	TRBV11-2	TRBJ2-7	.	TGTGCCAGCAGCGCACGAGGGGAGCAGTACTTC	CASSARGEQYF
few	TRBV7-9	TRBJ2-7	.	TGTGCCAGCAGCTTAGAAATTGCGGCATACGAGCAGTACTTC	CASSLEIAAYEQYF
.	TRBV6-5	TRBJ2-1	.	TGTGCCAGCAGTTACTCGTCCGGGGGAAGGCCCTACAATGAGCAGTTCTTC	CASSYSSGGRPYNEQFF
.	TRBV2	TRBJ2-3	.	TGTGCCAGCAGATCCGGCCTATGGGACACAGATACGCAGTATTTT	CASRSGLWDTDTQYF
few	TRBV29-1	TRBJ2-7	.	TGCAGCGTTGAGGTGTCAATCTACGAGCAGTACTTC	CSVEVSIYEQYF
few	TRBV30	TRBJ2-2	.	TGTGCCTGGATTACAGGGTCCGGGGAGCTGTTTTTT	CAWITGSGELFF
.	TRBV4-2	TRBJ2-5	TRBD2	TGTGCCAGCAGCCAAAGACTAGCGTCGGAGACCCAGTACTTC	CASSQRLASETQYF
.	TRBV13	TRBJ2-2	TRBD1	TGTGCCAGCAGCTTCCTGACAGGGGCCACCGGGGAGGTGTTTTTT	CASSFLTGATGEVFF
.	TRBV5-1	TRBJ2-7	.	TGCGCCAGCAGCTTGCGCGCGGCGGGACCAGGAGAGCAGTACTTC	CASSLRAAGPGEQYF
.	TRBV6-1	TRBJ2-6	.	TGTACCAGCAGTCCCCCCCCGGGACATACCCCCGCTGGGGCCAACGTCCTGACTTTC	CTSSPPPGHTPAGANVLTF
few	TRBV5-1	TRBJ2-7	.	TGCGCCAGCAGCTTTACGTCTGGAGTGTCCTACGAGCAGTACTTC	CASSFTSGVSYEQYF
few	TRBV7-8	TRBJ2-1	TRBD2	TGTGCCAGCAGCGAATTCAATAGCGGGGGGGTCAACAATGAGCAGTTCTTC	CASSEFNSGGVNNEQFF
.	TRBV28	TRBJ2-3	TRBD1	TGTGCCAGCAGTCTAAGAGGGACAGACTACACAGATACGCAGTATTTT	CASSLRGTDYTDTQYF
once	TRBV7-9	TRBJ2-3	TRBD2	TGTGCCAGCAGCTTAATAGCGGGGGGCTTCACAGATACGCAGTATTTT	CASSLIAGGFTDTQYF
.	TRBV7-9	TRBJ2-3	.	TGTGCCAGCAGCCCGGACCTGACAGATACGCAGTATTTT	CASSPDLTDTQYF
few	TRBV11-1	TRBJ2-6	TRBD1	TGTGCCAGCAGCTTACGAGGGACAGGGATCTCTGGGGCCAACGTCCTGACTTTC	CASSLRGTGISGANVLTF
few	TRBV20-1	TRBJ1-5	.	TGCAGTGCTAGAGAGGGTTGGGGGGGCTTTAGTCAGCCCCAGCATTTT	CSAREGWGGFSQPQHF
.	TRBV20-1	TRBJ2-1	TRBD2	TGCAGTGCTAGAGCAGGACTAGCGGGGGGGCAGGAGTTCTTC	CSARAGLAGGQEFF
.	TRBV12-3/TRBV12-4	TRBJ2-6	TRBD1	TGTGCCAGCAGGGGGCCGGGACAGATGTATTCTGGGGCCAACGTCCTGACTTTC	CASRGPGQMYSGANVLTF
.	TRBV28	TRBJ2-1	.	TGTGCCAGCAGTCCAGGGCGGGGGCAGTCCTACAATGAGCAGTTCTTC	CASSPGRGQSYNEQFF
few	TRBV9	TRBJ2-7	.	TGTGCCAGCAGCGCCGGGGGGCTTAGGAGTGACGAGCAGTACTTC	CASSAGGLRSDEQYF
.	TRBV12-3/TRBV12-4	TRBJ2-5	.	TGTGCCAGCAGCGAACTCCCAGGCGGTGAAGAGACCCAGTACTTC	CASSELPGGEETQYF
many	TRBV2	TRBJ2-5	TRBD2	TGTGCCAGCAGTGGACTAGCGGGGGGCGATCAAGAGACCCAGTACTTC	CASSGLAGGDQETQYF
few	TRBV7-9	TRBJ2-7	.	TGTGCCAGCAGCCCCCCGGGGCACAGTTCCGGCGAGCAGTACTTC	CASSPPGHSSGEQYF
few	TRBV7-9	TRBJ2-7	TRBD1	TGTGCCAGCAGCTTAGATTACAGGGGATACGAGCAGTACTTC	CASSLDYRGYEQYF
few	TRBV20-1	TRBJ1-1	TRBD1	TGCAGTGCCCGGACAGGGGATGGGGGTTGGCGACATGCTTTCTTT	CSARTGDGGWRHAFF